This T cell receptor (beta chain) was captured by sequencing in a study of regulatory T cells in long-lasting Graves disease. Broader study findings: The study found lower TCR diversity in persistent Graves' patients than in newly diagnosed ones.

Time point: persistent/refractory GD, antithyroid drugs over 5 years with positive TRAb. From PBMCs, RNA was extracted and then used to make the TCR library. The authors diagnosed Graves' disease using American Thyroid Association guidelines. Patients were enrolled at an endocrinology department in Xi'an, China. According to the study, TCR beta libraries were built with iRepertoire HTBI primers and CDR3-region Arm-PCR. Via MiXCR, TCRdb re-called the multiplex PCR reads, giving one row per CDR3 protein. The table records more than 300,000 distinct CDR3 sequences, less than 20% of them present only once. CDR3 size: 14 residues. Looked up from germline, CDR1 is KGHSH and CDR2 is LQKENI. V shed 3 bases, J shed 7 bases, and the junction held 6 bases outside the gene matches. This clonotype showed up just once. Antigen specificity is unknown.

The sequence was obtained from a female donor with Graves disease. This chain links TRBV18 with TRBJ1-5; TRBD1 matches 7 bases. The sequences come from peripheral blood mononuclear cells (PBMCs), collected when the disease was refractory, from a patient treated with antithyroid drugs. CDR3: CASSPSGGQQPQHF. CDR3 nucleotide sequence: TGTGCCAGCTCACCCTCAGGGGGGCAACAGCCCCAGCATTTT. The variable domain in full, with the rest retrieved from reference TRBV18 and TRBJ1-5, is NAGVMQNPRHLVRRRGQEARLRCSPMKGHSHVYWYRQLPEEGLKFMVYLQKENIIDESGMPKERFSAEFPKEGPSILRIQQVVRGDSAAYFCASSPSGGQQPQHFGDGTRLSIL.